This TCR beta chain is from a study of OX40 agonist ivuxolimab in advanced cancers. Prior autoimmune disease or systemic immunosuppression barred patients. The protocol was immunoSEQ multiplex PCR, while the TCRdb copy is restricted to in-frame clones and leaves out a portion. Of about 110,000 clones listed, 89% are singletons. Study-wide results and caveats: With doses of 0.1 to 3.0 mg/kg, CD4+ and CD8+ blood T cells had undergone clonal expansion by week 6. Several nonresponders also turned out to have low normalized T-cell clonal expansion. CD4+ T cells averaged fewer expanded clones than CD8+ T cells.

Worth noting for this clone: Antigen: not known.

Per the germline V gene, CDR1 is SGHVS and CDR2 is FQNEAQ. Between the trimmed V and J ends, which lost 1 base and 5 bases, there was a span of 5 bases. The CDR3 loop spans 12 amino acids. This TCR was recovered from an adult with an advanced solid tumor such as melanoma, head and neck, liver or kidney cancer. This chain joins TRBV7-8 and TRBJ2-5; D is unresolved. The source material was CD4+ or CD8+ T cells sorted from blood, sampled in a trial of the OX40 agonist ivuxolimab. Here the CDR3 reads CASSLVRETQYF. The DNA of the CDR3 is TGTGCCAGCAGCTTAGTTAGGGAGACCCAGTACTTC.